A single sample is the source of the 19 T cell receptor beta chains below, sequenced in a study of blood T cell repertoires in COVID-19. The data were produced by immunoSEQ multiplex PCR, yet TCRdb's version contains in-frame clones alone and is incomplete. The sample has under 350,000 clones, approximately 83% seen once; the top ten hold 11%. Specimen: peripheral blood. The source is a woman between 70 and 85 years old with acute or convalescent COVID-19.

Only a few counts were recorded for this clone. The chain has TRBV6-1 and TRBJ2-5; TRBD2 matches at 8 bases. This CDR3 has 16 amino acids. Germline V gives CDR1 MNHNS, CDR2 SASEGT. Trimming took 0 bases from V and 5 from J; bases not matched to a gene: 8. CDR3 protein: CASSEARGTSDETQYF. DNA for the CDR3: TGTGCCAGCAGTGAAGCGCGGGGGACTAGTGACGAGACCCAGTACTTC.

The CDR3 sequence is CASGLVLAGPPYEQYF. The DNA for the CDR3 is TGTGCTAGTGGTTTGGTACTAGCGGGGCCCCCCTACGAGCAGTACTTC. The chain combines TRBV12-5 with TRBJ2-7, with TRBD2 matching 10 bases. This CDR3 region has 16 residues. Germline-derived CDR1 and CDR2 are LGHNT and FRNRAP. With V trimmed by 0 bases and J by 2 bases, 4 bases remained unmatched.

The chain has TRBV27 and TRBJ2-3, with 9 positions matching TRBD1. This CDR3 is built from 14 residues. Germline V gene lookup returns CDR1 MNHEY and CDR2 SMNVEV (reference sequence). Trimming took 6 bases from V and 2 from J; bases not matched to a gene: 3. This CDR3 is CASRDRGPTDTQYF. CDR3 nucleotide sequence: TGTGCCAGCAGGGACAGGGGCCCCACAGATACGCAGTATTTT.

Here the CDR3 reads CASRYSIDTQYF. As DNA, the CDR3 is TGTGCCAGCAGGTACTCCATAGATACGCAGTATTTT. The genes are TRBV2 and TRBJ2-3, with D hard to call. CDR1 and CDR2 (germline): SNHLY, FYNNEI. The V end was cut by 6 bases, the J end by 5 bases, with 9 bases between. The CDR3 has 12 residues. Filled out from reference TRBV2 and TRBJ2-3, the complete variable domain reads EPEVTQTPSHQVTQMGQEVILRCVPISNHLYFYWYRQILGQKVEFLVSFYNNEISEKSEIFDDQFSVERPDGSNFTLKIRSTKLEDSAMYFCASRYSIDTQYFGPGTRLTVL.

This clone was seen many times. V and J are TRBV2 and TRBJ2-1, with 9 bases fitting TRBD1. V was clipped by 6 bases and J by 7 bases; unmatched bases: 10. Germline V gives CDR1 SNHLY, CDR2 FYNNEI. The length of the CDR3 is 15 residues. The CDR3 DNA reads TGTGCCAGCAGGGCTTCCGGGACAGGGAGGAATGAGCAGTTCTTC. Amino acid sequence: CASRASGTGRNEQFF.

This clone was recorded once. The chain joins TRBV29-1 to TRBJ1-2; 7 nucleotides align to TRBD1. The CDR3 has 12 residues. From germline, CDR1 is SQVTM and CDR2 ANQGSEA. Germline trimming cut 7 bases from V and 8 bases from J; bases unmatched to any gene: 10. This CDR3 is CSAGQAARGYTF. CDR3 sequence (DNA): TGCAGCGCTGGACAGGCCGCTCGAGGCTACACCTTC.

The chain employs TRBV2 and TRBJ2-2; TRBD1 matches at 7 bases. The CDR3 has 15 amino acids. The germline V gene encodes CDR1 SNHLY and CDR2 FYNNEI. With 7 bases clipped from V and 5 bases from J, the junction kept 10 bases outside the gene matches. CDR3 loop: CASKETGTETGELFF. DNA for the CDR3: TGTGCCAGCAAGGAGACAGGGACGGAGACCGGGGAGCTGTTTTTT. The full variable domain, completed using reference TRBV2 and TRBJ2-2, is EPEVTQTPSHQVTQMGQEVILRCVPISNHLYFYWYRQILGQKVEFLVSFYNNEISEKSEIFDDQFSVERPDGSNFTLKIRSTKLEDSAMYFCASKETGTETGELFFGEGSRLTVL.

The gene calls are TRBV7-8 and TRBJ1-1, with 8 bases identical to TRBD1. CDR1 SGHVS and CDR2 FQNEAQ come from the germline V gene. The V and J ends lost 3 bases and 4 bases, in that order; junction bases with no gene match: 4. This CDR3 is 14 amino acids long. CDR3 residues: CASSFLQGGTEAFF. For the CDR3, the DNA is TGTGCCAGCAGCTTCTTACAGGGGGGCACTGAAGCTTTCTTT.

This clone was seen a handful of times. This chain joins TRBV5-6 and TRBJ1-2; possible D gene TRBD1, 6 bases. Looked up from germline, CDR1 is SGHDT and CDR2 is YYEEEE. The CDR3 loop spans 16 amino acids. V dropped 4 bases and J dropped 7 bases, with 23 bases sitting between them. The CDR3 loop reads CASSARAGWGTSGYTF. The CDR3 DNA reads TGTGCCAGCAGCGCTAGGGCGGGTTGGGGGACAAGTGGCTACACCTTC. Using reference TRBV5-6 and TRBJ1-2 for the parts outside the CDR3, the full variable domain is DAGVTQSPTHLIKTRGQQVTLRCSPKSGHDTVSWYQQALGQGPQFIFQYYEEEERQRGNFPDRFSGHQFPNYSSELNVNALLLGDSALYLCASSARAGWGTSGYTFGSGTRLTVV.

The J gene is TRBJ2-3, the V gene TRBV10-3; weak D call: TRBD2 (5 bases). Deletions cut 6 bases from V and 1 base from J, with 8 bases between. Germline V lookup: CDR1 ENHRY, CDR2 SYGVKD. The CDR3 sequence is 13 residues long. The CDR3 spells CAIRGAGTDTQYF. CDR3 DNA: TGTGCCATCAGGGGAGCGGGCACAGATACGCAGTATTTT.

This sequence joins TRBV19 and TRBJ2-3; 10 bases are shared with TRBD1. The CDR3 has 16 amino acids. The J segment lost 4 bases and the V segment lost 3 bases, leaving 7 bases of the junction unmatched. Germline V gene lookup returns CDR1 LNHDA and CDR2 SQIVND (reference sequence). CDR3 sequence: CASSILRGQGSDTQYF. The CDR3 DNA reads as TGTGCCAGTAGTATTTTGCGGGGACAGGGGTCAGATACGCAGTATTTT.

As regards this clone: Other DNA sequences from this sample encode an identical CDR3 as well. CDR3 protein: CASSQGRYYGYTF. Written as DNA, the CDR3 is TGTGCCAGCAGCCAAGGCAGATACTATGGCTACACCTTC. The chain recombines TRBV3-1 (or the pseudogene TRBV3-2) with TRBJ1-2, with no clear D. Germline CDR1 reads LGHDT; CDR2 reads YNNKEL (reference sequence). The length of the CDR3 is 13 residues. Between the trimmed V and J ends, which lost 1 base and 3 bases, there was a span of 6 bases.

V and J are TRBV10-2 and TRBJ1-1; 7 nucleotides match TRBD1. J lost 1 base, V lost 6 bases, and 5 bases had no gene match. The CDR3 runs to 14 residues. Germline assignment: CDR1 WSHSY and CDR2 SAAADI. This CDR3 is CASSPTGQNTEAFF. In nucleotides, the CDR3 is TGCGCCAGCAGCCCGACAGGGCAGAACACTGAAGCTTTCTTT.

The genes are TRBV6-5 and TRBJ2-1, with 11 bases fitting TRBD2. After removal of 2 bases from V and 10 bases from J, the junction contained 10 bases not matched to a gene. Germline-derived CDR1 and CDR2 are MNHEY and SVGAGI. The length of the CDR3 is 16 residues. DNA for the CDR3: TGTGCCAGCAGTTACCCAACTAGCGGGGGCCCGAGGGAGCAGTTCTTC. Amino acid sequence: CASSYPTSGGPREQFF.

Points on this clone: Other DNA sequences within the sample encode an identical CDR3. The rearrangement joins TRBV20-1 to TRBJ1-1; a weak D match, TRBD1 (6 bases). With 6 bases removed from V and 7 bases from J, the gap between germline ends came to 9 bases. CDR3 length equals 10 residues. CDR1 and CDR2 from the germline V gene are DFQATT and SNEGSKA (reference sequence). This CDR3 reads CSARTDEAFF. The CDR3 coding sequence is TGCAGTGCGAGGACAGATGAAGCTTTCTTT.

The V gene is TRBV2, the J gene TRBJ1-2; D remains ambiguous. The CDR3 totals 15 residues. Deletions cut 7 bases from V and 6 bases from J, with 21 bases between. CDR1 and CDR2 from the germline V gene are SNHLY and FYNNEI. DNA for the CDR3: TGTGCCAGCACTGAGAGTCAGGCCATCGTGAATGGCTACACCTTC. Amino acid sequence: CASTESQAIVNGYTF.

The V call is TRBV19, the J call TRBJ1-2; possible D gene TRBD1, 5 bases. There are 15 residues in the CDR3. V was cut by 3 bases and J by 5 bases, with 16 bases left in between. CDR1 and CDR2 (germline): LNHDA, SQIVND (reference sequence). CDR3 bases: TGTGCCAGTAGTATTGAGGCAGGGAGGAGATATGGCTACACCTTC. This gives the protein CASSIEAGRRYGYTF. The full variable domain, its missing parts supplied by reference TRBV19 and TRBJ1-2, is DGGITQSPKYLFRKEGQNVTLSCEQNLNHDAMYWYRQDPGQGLRLIYYSQIVNDFQKGDIAEGYSVSREKKESFPLTVTSAQKNPTAFYLCASSIEAGRRYGYTFGSGTRLTVV.

This sequence joins TRBV7-2 and TRBJ1-2; D gene unclear. V lost 1 base, J lost 4 bases, and 19 bases lay in between. Germline V gives CDR1 SGHTA, CDR2 FQGNSA. The CDR3 has 17 amino acids. The CDR3, as DNA: TGTGCCAGCAGCTTAGTTTTCGGGGTCGGACGCGGCTATGGCTACACCTTC. Translated: CASSLVFGVGRGYGYTF.

V gene TRBV19 combines with J gene TRBJ2-4; D may be TRBD1 (6 bases). V dropped 5 bases and J dropped 8 bases, with 19 bases sitting between them. The CDR3 spans 15 residues. The V gene's germline CDR1 is LNHDA and CDR2 SQIVND (reference sequence). CDR3 amino acids: CASSATGTLGDIQYF. CDR3 in DNA: TGTGCCAGTAGTGCGACCGGGACACTGGGAGACATTCAGTACTTC.